Here is one TCR beta chain with its context. No cognate antigen has been identified for it. This could be a read error, since a much larger clone is one nucleotide away. Library method: PCR. Instrument on record: Illumina HiSeq 2500. TCR libraries were prepared with molecular barcoding, using unique molecular identifiers to normalize TCRbeta repertoire quantification. TCRdb reworked the public reads: Q25 trimming with fastp, MiXCR clone assembly, productive beta chains retained. Every distinct CDR3 protein forms one entry, paired with its most common genes and DNA. Across this sample there are approximately 510,000 distinct CDR3 sequences, with around 20% seen only once. The leading ten clones occupy around 3.3% of the sample. The CDR3 has 16 amino acids, counting the end cysteine and phenylalanine. The CDR3 DNA has 48 bases and is translated from base 1. Ends trimmed: V by 3 bases, J by 7 bases; bases unmatched to a gene: 6. The CDR1 and CDR2 encoded by the germline V gene are SGHDN and FVKESK.

This entry comes from a study of T-cell reconstitution after alpha-beta-depleted transplantation in children (TCRdb year 2016). A note on the overall study: Using TCR repertoire profiling, the study quantitatively followed how T-cell immune reconstitution unfolded in children after TCRalphabeta/CD19-depleted allogeneic hematopoietic cell transplantation.

The chain is made from TRBV14 and TRBJ2-1; TRBD2 aligns with 13 central bases. This receptor was identified in a human donor who donated a stem cell graft to a child with acute lymphoblastic leukemia. Material: PBMCs from the stem cell graft donor, obtained from the stem cell graft. In nucleotides, the sequence is TGTGCCAGCAGCCATTCCGGGACTAGCGGGATGAATGAGCAGTTCTTC. Its product reads: CASSHSGTSGMNEQFF.